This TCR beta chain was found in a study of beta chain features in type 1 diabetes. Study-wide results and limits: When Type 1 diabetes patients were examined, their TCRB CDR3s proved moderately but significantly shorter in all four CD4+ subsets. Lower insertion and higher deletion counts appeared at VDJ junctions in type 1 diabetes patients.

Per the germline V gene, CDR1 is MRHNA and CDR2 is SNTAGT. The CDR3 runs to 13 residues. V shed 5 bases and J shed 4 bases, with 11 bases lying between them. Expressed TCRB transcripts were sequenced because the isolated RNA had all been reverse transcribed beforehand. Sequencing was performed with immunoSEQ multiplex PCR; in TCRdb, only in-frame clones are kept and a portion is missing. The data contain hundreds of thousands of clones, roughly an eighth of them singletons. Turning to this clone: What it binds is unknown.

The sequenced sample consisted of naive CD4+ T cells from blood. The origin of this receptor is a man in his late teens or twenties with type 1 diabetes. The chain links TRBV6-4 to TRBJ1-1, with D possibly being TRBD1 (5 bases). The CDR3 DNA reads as TGTGCCAGCAGTTCGACCGGGGGCACTGAAGCTTTCTTT. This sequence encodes CASSSTGGTEAFF.